Listed below are T cell receptor beta chains from one sample, sequenced in a study of cytomegalovirus exposure and HLA in healthy donors. Measured with immunoSEQ multiplex PCR; TCRdb has only the in-frame clones, and not every one. The sample lists 120,000 or so clones, 80% occurring once. The sequencing input was PBMCs. Source of these receptors: a man aged 25-45 years in good health and CMV-seropositive. Each CDR3 is given with its conserved first and last residue.

CDR3 length	V gene	J gene	CDR3 protein
13	TRBV30	TRBJ2-7	CAWSQTSVGQQYF
16	TRBV9	TRBJ1-4	CASSDSLLATNEKLFF
17	TRBV11-3	TRBJ1-5	CASSSVGAGGAGQPQHF
14	TRBV27	TRBJ1-2	CASSPPGQPNGYTF
14	TRBV19	TRBJ1-1	CASSMRREDTEAFF
12	TRBV30	TRBJ1-1	CAWVSEGTEAFF
18	TRBV13	TRBJ2-1	CASSSYSGGARSYNEQFF
13	TRBV6-5	TRBJ2-1	CASSLAGGNEQFF
15	TRBV6-5	TRBJ2-3	CASRITSGGPMGQYF
15	TRBV10-3	TRBJ2-3	CAISDSLATTDTQYF